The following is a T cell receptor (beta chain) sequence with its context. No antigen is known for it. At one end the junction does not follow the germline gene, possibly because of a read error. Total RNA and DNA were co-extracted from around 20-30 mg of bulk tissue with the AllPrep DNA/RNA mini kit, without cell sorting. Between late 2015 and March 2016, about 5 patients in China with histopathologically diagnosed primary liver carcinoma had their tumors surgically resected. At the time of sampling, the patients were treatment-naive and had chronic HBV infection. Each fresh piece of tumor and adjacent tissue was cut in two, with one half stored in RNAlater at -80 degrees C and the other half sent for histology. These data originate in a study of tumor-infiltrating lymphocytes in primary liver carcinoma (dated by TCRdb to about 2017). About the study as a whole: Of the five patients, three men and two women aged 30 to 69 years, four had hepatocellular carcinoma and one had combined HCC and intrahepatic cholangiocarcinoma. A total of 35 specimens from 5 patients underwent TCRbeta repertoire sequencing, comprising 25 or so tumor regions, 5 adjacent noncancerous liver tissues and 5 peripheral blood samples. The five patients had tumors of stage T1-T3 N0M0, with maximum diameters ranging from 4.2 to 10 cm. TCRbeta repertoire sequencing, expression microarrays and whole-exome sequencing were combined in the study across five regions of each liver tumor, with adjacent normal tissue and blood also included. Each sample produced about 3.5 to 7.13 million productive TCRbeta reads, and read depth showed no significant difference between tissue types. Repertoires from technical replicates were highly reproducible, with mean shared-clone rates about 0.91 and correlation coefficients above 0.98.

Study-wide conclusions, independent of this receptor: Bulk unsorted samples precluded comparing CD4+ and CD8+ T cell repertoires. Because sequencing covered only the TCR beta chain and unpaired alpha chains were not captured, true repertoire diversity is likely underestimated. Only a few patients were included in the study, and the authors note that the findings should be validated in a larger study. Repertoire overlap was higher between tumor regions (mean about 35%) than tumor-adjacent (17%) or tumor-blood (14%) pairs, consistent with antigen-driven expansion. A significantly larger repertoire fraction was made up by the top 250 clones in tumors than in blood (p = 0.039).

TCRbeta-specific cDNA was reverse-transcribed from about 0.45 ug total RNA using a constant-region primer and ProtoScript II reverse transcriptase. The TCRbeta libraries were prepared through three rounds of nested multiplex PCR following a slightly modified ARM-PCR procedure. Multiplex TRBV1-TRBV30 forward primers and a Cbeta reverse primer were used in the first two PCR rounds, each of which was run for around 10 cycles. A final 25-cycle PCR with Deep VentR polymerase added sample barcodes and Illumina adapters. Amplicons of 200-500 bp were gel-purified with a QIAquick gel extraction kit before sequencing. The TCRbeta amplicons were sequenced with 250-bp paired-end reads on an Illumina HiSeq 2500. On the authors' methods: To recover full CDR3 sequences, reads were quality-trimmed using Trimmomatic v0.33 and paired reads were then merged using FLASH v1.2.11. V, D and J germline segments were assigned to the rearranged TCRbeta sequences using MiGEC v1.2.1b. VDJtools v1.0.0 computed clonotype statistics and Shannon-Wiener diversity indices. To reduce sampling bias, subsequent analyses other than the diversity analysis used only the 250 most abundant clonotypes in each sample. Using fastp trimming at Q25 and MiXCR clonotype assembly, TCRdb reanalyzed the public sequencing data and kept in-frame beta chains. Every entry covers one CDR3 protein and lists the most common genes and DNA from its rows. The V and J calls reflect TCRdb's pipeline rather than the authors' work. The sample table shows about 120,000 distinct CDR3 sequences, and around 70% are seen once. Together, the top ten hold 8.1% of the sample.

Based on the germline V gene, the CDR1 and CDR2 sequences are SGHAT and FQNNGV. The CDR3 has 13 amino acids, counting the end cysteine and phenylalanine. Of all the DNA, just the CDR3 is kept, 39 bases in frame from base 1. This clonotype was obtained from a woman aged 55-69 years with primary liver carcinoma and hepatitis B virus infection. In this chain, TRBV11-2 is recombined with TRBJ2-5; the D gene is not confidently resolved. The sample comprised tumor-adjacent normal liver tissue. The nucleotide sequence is TGTGCCTGCTGCTTAGGGCTAGGAGAGACTCAGTACTTC. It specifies CACCLGLGETQYF.